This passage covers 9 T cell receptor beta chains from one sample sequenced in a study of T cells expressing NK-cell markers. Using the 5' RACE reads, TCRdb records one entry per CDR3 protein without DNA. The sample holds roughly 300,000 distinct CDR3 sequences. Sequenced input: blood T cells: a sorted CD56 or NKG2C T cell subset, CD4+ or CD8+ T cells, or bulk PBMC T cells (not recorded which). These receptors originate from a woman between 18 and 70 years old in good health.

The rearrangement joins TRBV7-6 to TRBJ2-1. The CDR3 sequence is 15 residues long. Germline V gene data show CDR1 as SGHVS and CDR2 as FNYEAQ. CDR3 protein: CARGWHRSSYNEQFF.

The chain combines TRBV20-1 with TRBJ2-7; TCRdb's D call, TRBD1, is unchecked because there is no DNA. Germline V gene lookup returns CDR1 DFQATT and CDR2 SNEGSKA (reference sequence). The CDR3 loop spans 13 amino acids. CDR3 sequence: CSANPGPSYEQYF.

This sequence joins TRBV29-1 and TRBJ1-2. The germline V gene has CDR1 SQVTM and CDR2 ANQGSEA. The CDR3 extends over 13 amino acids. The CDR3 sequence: CSVEGRGSYGYTF.

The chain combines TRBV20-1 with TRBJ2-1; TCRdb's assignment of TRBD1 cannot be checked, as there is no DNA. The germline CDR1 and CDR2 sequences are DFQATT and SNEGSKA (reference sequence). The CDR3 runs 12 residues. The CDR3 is CSASQGNNEQFF.

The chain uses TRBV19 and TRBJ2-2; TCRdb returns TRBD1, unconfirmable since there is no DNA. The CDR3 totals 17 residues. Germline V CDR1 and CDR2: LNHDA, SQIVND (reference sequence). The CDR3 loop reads CASSIAQGYSNTGELFF.

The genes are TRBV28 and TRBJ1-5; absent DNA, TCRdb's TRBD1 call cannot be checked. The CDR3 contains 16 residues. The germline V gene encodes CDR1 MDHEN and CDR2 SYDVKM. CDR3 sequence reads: CASSSLTGSGNQPQHF.

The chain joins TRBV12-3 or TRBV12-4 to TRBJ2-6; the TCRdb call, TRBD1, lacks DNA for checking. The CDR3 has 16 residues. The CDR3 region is CASRLQGPSGANVLTF.

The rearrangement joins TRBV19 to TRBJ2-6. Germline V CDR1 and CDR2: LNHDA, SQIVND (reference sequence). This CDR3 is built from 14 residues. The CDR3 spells CASTPSSGANVLTF.

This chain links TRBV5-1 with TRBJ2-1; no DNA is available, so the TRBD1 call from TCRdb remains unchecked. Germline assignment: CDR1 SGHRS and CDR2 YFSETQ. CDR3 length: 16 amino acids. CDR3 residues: CASSLAPGTGGGEQFF.